The next 9 T cell receptor beta chains were all read from a single sample in a study of blood T cell repertoires in COVID-19. Profiled with immunoSEQ multiplex PCR; TCRdb holds only in-frame clones, not every one. The table shows 330,000 or so clones, with 88% occurring only once. Sequencing used PBMCs or T cells enriched from blood (not recorded which). The source of these receptors is a woman aged 30 to 39 who had been exposed to COVID-19.

V and J are TRBV9 and TRBJ2-1; D is undetermined. Germline V gene sequence: CDR1 SGDLS, CDR2 YYNGEE. This CDR3 contains 14 residues. With 0 bases removed from V and 6 bases from J, the gap between germline ends came to 10 bases. CDR3 sequence (DNA): TGTGCCAGCAGCGTAGTGACTGAAAGCAATGAGCAGTTCTTC. This sequence encodes CASSVVTESNEQFF.

The chain links TRBV18 to TRBJ1-4; 7 bases map to TRBD1. The V and J ends lost 10 bases and 5 bases, in that order; junction bases with no gene match: 7. Germline assignment: CDR1 KGHSH and CDR2 LQKENI. The CDR3 is 13 residues long. The CDR3 sequence is CATGKGQNEKLFF. CDR3 DNA: TGTGCCACCGGTAAGGGACAGAATGAAAAACTGTTTTTT.

The chain carries TRBV5-1 and TRBJ2-3; the match to TRBD2 covers 8 bases. V was pared by 4 bases and J by 3 bases, with 13 bases of the junction left unmatched. This CDR3 contains 17 residues. In germline, CDR1 is SGHRS, CDR2 YFSETQ. The CDR3 DNA sequence: TGCGCCAGCAGCGCCCCTAGGCCGGGACTAGAGACAGATACGCAGTATTTT. It specifies CASSAPRPGLETDTQYF.

The chain recombines TRBV29-1 with TRBJ2-1, with 9 nucleotides matching TRBD2. Trimming removed 6 bases from V and 6 bases from J; junction bases left unmatched: 0. Germline V CDR1 and CDR2: SQVTM, ANQGSEA. CDR3 length: 11 amino acids. The CDR3 spells CSVGLANEQFF. In DNA form, the CDR3 reads TGCAGCGTGGGACTAGCCAATGAGCAGTTCTTC.

The V call is TRBV18, the J call TRBJ2-1; 13 positions match TRBD2. Unmatched junction bases numbered 11, after V lost 5 bases and J lost 7 bases. Germline loops: CDR1 KGHSH, CDR2 LQKENI. The length of the CDR3 is 17 residues. Here the CDR3 reads CASSLWTSGSGGNEQFF. DNA of the CDR3: TGTGCCAGCTCATTATGGACTAGCGGGAGCGGTGGGAATGAGCAGTTCTTC.

This clone was recorded a few times. The J gene is TRBJ2-3, the V gene TRBV29-1, with a weak D call TRBD1 (6 bases). Germline V gene sequence: CDR1 SQVTM, CDR2 ANQGSEA. Trimming cost V 3 bases and J 2 bases, with 15 bases left between them. The CDR3 length is 15 residues. The chain's CDR3 is CSVEVLGATTDTQYF. CDR3 DNA sequence: TGCAGCGTTGAGGTACTGGGGGCCACCACAGATACGCAGTATTTT.

The V gene is TRBV10-3, the J gene TRBJ1-6; D not resolved. This CDR3 is built from 13 residues. CDR1 and CDR2 from the germline V gene are ENHRY and SYGVKD. The V end lost 4 bases, the J end lost 5 bases, and 6 bases lay between the germline ends. The CDR3 sequence: CAISGHDNSPLHF. The CDR3 nucleotides read TGTGCCATCAGTGGGCACGATAATTCACCCCTCCACTTT.

The chain is built from TRBV19 and TRBJ2-3; 8 bases fit TRBD1. Per the germline V gene, CDR1 is LNHDA and CDR2 is SQIVND (reference sequence). This CDR3 contains 15 residues. J lost 1 base, V lost 4 bases, and 4 bases had no gene match. CDR3 sequence reads: CASSTETGGTDTQYF. The CDR3 coding sequence is TGTGCCAGTAGTACAGAGACAGGGGGCACAGATACGCAGTATTTT.

This chain links TRBV7-9 with TRBJ2-3; a possible D gene is TRBD2 (5 bases). Germline-derived CDR1 and CDR2 are SEHNR and FQNEAQ (reference sequence). This CDR3 region has 12 residues. V was pared by 5 bases and J by 5 bases, with 8 bases between. The CDR3 bases are TGTGCCAGCAGCGCACTAGAAGATACGCAGTATTTT. As protein: CASSALEDTQYF.